One sample yielded the 14 T cell receptor beta chains listed below, sequenced in a study of neurological immune-mediated disorders. Each CDR3 protein gets one entry after TCRdb re-called the 5' RACE reads with MiXCR. The sample includes about 65,000 distinct CDR3 sequences, approximately 4.1% of them seen just once. The sequenced sample was PBMCs. All receptors derive from a man between 45 and 60 years old with multiple sclerosis.

At least ten counts were recorded for this clonotype. V usage is TRBV20-1 and J usage is TRBJ2-3, with a tentative D call TRBD2 (6 bases). Germline values: CDR1 DFQATT, CDR2 SNEGSKA (reference sequence). Trimming removed 0 bases from V and 4 bases from J, with 20 bases in between. CDR3 size: 17 residues. CDR3 sequence (DNA): TGCAGTGCTAGAGACCCCCGGAGTGGGGGGAAGCCAGATACGCAGTATTTT. It yields the protein CSARDPRSGGKPDTQYF.

This clonotype was detected ten times or more. J is TRBJ1-1 and V is TRBV10-3; tentative D call: TRBD1 (6 bases). V dropped 10 bases and J dropped 7 bases, with 19 bases sitting between them. Germline V CDR1 and CDR2: ENHRY, SYGVKD. This CDR3 is 13 amino acids long. CDR3: CATKQGPQGEAFF. The DNA for the CDR3 is TGTGCCACCAAACAGGGACCCCAGGGTGAAGCTTTCTTT.

This clonotype was detected ten times or more. The V and J genes are TRBV5-1 and TRBJ2-5, with D maybe TRBD2 (6 bases). Deletions cut 4 bases from V and 5 bases from J, with 18 bases between. The CDR3 spans 15 residues. CDR1 is SGHRS and CDR2 is YFSETQ in the germline V gene. The CDR3 protein is CASSPPWGELETQYF. The CDR3 bases are TGCGCCAGCAGCCCTCCTTGGGGGGAACTCGAGACCCAGTACTTC. The whole variable domain, remainder taken from reference TRBV5-1 and TRBJ2-5, is KAGVTQTPRYLIKTRGQQVTLSCSPISGHRSVSWYQQTPGQGLQFLFEYFSETQRNKGNFPGRFSGRQFSNSRSEMNVSTLELGDSALYLCASSPPWGELETQYFGPGTRLLVL.

This clonotype appeared many times. The chain is built from TRBV6-2 or TRBV6-3 and TRBJ2-7; 16 bases match TRBD2. The length of the CDR3 is 17 residues. The junction had 6 bases not matched to a gene; V was cut back by 4 bases and J by 3 bases. Germline-derived CDR1 and CDR2 are MNHEY and SVGEGT. In DNA form, the CDR3 reads TGTGCCAGCAGTTCGGGACTAGCGGGGGGGCCTGTCTACGAGCAGTACTTC. Its protein is CASSSGLAGGPVYEQYF.

This clonotype was seen ten or more times. The V and J genes are TRBV4-3 and TRBJ1-2; the D is unclear. Germline-derived CDR1 and CDR2 are LGHNA and YSLEER. The CDR3 is 16 residues long. Trimming removed 0 bases from V and 4 bases from J, with 15 bases in between. The CDR3 DNA is TGCGCCAGCAGCCAAGATCGGGCCGGGGTTGGCTATGGCTACACCTTC. Translation: CASSQDRAGVGYGYTF.

This clonotype was recorded many times. CDR3 residues: CASSLAGGITGELFF. The CDR3 DNA sequence: TGTGCCAGCAGCTTGGCAGGGGGGATCACCGGGGAGCTGTTTTTT. The chain combines TRBV7-8 with TRBJ2-2; tentative D call: TRBD1 (7 bases). V was pared by 3 bases and J by 4 bases, with 12 bases between. The CDR3 loop spans 15 amino acids. Germline-derived CDR1 and CDR2 are SGHVS and FQNEAQ.

This clonotype was observed many times. The chain has TRBV11-2 and TRBJ1-1, with 7 bases lining up with TRBD1. The CDR3 runs 15 residues. Germline CDR1 is SGHAT and CDR2 is FQNNGV. Trimming took 5 bases from V and 1 from J; bases not matched to a gene: 7. In nucleotides, the CDR3 is TGTGCCAGCAGCCCCCTGACAGGGCGGAACACTGAAGCTTTCTTT. Amino acid sequence: CASSPLTGRNTEAFF.

This clonotype was seen repeatedly, ten times or more. The chain links TRBV20-1 to TRBJ1-5; the D is unclear. CDR3 size: 13 residues. Per the germline V gene, CDR1 is DFQATT and CDR2 is SNEGSKA (reference sequence). In nucleotides, the CDR3 is TGCAGCGCGGTTGGGGTTGGCAATCAGCCCCAGCATTTT. As protein: CSAVGVGNQPQHF.

This clonotype was counted ten times or more. V usage is TRBV5-1 and J usage is TRBJ2-2; TRBD1 matches 7 bases. The CDR3 runs to 16 residues. Germline lookup yields CDR1 SGHRS and CDR2 YFSETQ. Germline trimming cut 0 bases from V and 6 bases from J; bases unmatched to any gene: 8. This chain's CDR3 is CASSLVDARGPGELFF. Here the CDR3 DNA reads TGCGCCAGCAGCTTGGTGGATGCGAGGGGGCCCGGGGAGCTGTTTTTT.

The J gene is TRBJ2-7, the V gene TRBV20-1; 9 bases line up with TRBD2. This CDR3 region has 13 residues. Germline-derived CDR1 and CDR2 are DFQATT and SNEGSKA (reference sequence). V lost 6 bases, J lost 2 bases, and 5 bases stayed unmatched. For the CDR3, the DNA is TGCAGTGCAACTCCTAGCGGGGCCTACGAGCAGTACGTC. Protein sequence: CSATPSGAYEQYV.

This clonotype was seen at least ten times. The chain is built from TRBV29-1 and TRBJ1-4; D is perhaps TRBD1 (6 bases). The germline V gene has CDR1 SQVTM and CDR2 ANQGSEA. The V gene lost 4 bases and the J gene lost 12 bases, with 15 bases spanning the gap. The CDR3 is 12 amino acids. The CDR3 reads CSVVLDSKELFF. The CDR3 DNA follows: TGCAGCGTTGTTCTGGACAGTAAAGAACTGTTTTTT.

This clonotype was observed many times. The chain couples TRBV12-3 or TRBV12-4 to TRBJ2-3, with 9 nucleotides matching TRBD1. The CDR3 loop spans 15 amino acids. The ends lost 5 bases at V and 5 bases at J; junction bases unmatched: 8. The CDR3 is CASSGDRESLDTQYF. As DNA, the CDR3 is TGTGCCAGCAGTGGGGACAGGGAGTCGTTAGATACGCAGTATTTT.

This clonotype has a count of ten or more. The chain has TRBV9 and TRBJ2-5, with TRBD2 identical over 13 bases. V shed 4 bases and J 1 base; nucleotides not matched to a gene: 4. The length of the CDR3 is 16 residues. CDR1 is SGDLS and CDR2 is YYNGEE in the germline V gene. The CDR3 here is CASSPRLAGGQETQYF. CDR3 DNA sequence: TGTGCCAGCAGCCCGAGACTAGCGGGGGGCCAAGAGACCCAGTACTTC.

V is TRBV9 and J is TRBJ1-3, with D possibly TRBD1 on 6 matching bases. The V gene lost 0 bases and the J gene lost 0 bases, with 13 bases spanning the gap. Germline V gives CDR1 SGDLS, CDR2 YYNGEE. CDR3 length: 17 residues. CDR3 sequence reads: CASSVADRTLSGNTIYF. As DNA, the CDR3 is TGTGCCAGCAGCGTAGCTGACAGGACTCTCTCTGGAAACACCATATATTTT.